This T cell receptor beta chain was identified in a study of cytomegalovirus exposure and HLA in healthy donors. Looking at the study overall: Among the roughly 370 genotyped donors, around 81% were placed in the Caucasian-associated ancestry cluster.

Regarding the study as a whole: Across HLA loci, a later analysis found differing TCR association rates, with DRB1 most and HLA-C fewest.

The CDR3 sequence is 13 residues long. Per the germline V gene, CDR1 is LNHDA and CDR2 is SQIVND (reference sequence). V dropped 7 bases and J dropped 4 bases, with 13 bases sitting between them. PCR employed 60 Vbeta and 13 Jbeta primers. The data were produced by immunoSEQ multiplex PCR, yet TCRdb's version contains in-frame clones alone and is incomplete. In the table there are some 170,000 clones, 70% to 85% of which are singletons. On this clone: The antigen is not known.

The chain links TRBV19 to TRBJ1-1; perhaps TRBD1 as D (5 bases). The sample taken for sequencing was PBMCs. This TCR derives from a human donor in good health. The CDR3 coding sequence is TGTGCCAGTAAAGGGGCGGGGGGCACTGAAGCTTTCTTT. Protein product: CASKGAGGTEAFF.